This is a list of T cell receptor beta chains from one sample in a study of molecular identifiers for immune sequencing clone quantification. TCRdb re-called the PCR reads with MiXCR, one entry per CDR3 protein. The table has around 470,000 distinct CDR3 sequences, 20% to 25% seen once. The specimen was naive CD8+ T cells from blood, with Jurkat cell RNA spiked in. These receptors originate from a human donor in good health. Some libraries in this study had Jurkat cell RNA spiked in. Both conserved end residues are part of each CDR3. Each record gives: clone size, D gene, J gene, V gene, CDR3 protein, CDR3 DNA. The D gene is left open where the match is weak. Clone size appears in some rows only: once, few, many, or a class for an expanded clone.

abundance: .; d_gene: .; j_gene: TRBJ2-7; v_gene: TRBV7-9; CDR3aa: CASRGSGGNPYEQYF; CDR3nt: TGTGCCAGCAGGGGATCGGGGGGCAATCCCTACGAGCAGTACTTC
abundance: many; d_gene: TRBD1; j_gene: TRBJ1-1; v_gene: TRBV7-6; CDR3aa: CASSPHTQTGDTEAFF; CDR3nt: TGTGCCAGCAGCCCGCACACGCAAACAGGGGACACTGAAGCTTTCTTT
abundance: .; d_gene: .; j_gene: TRBJ2-2; v_gene: TRBV19; CDR3aa: CASRYSDTGELFF; CDR3nt: TGTGCCAGTAGGTACAGCGATACCGGGGAGCTGTTTTTT
abundance: many; d_gene: .; j_gene: TRBJ1-2; v_gene: TRBV6-6; CDR3aa: CASKGVEAYGYTF; CDR3nt: TGTGCCAGTAAAGGGGTGGAAGCCTATGGCTACACCTTC
abundance: .; d_gene: TRBD2; j_gene: TRBJ2-1; v_gene: TRBV7-2; CDR3aa: CASTWGGGGNEQFF; CDR3nt: TGTGCCAGCACCTGGGGGGGGGGGGGAAATGAGCAGTTCTTC
abundance: .; d_gene: .; j_gene: TRBJ1-1; v_gene: TRBV7-8; CDR3aa: CAAGRGPLSAFF; CDR3nt: TGTGCAGCTGGGCGAGGACCCCTCTCAGCTTTCTTT
abundance: many; d_gene: .; j_gene: TRBJ1-1; v_gene: TRBV4-1; CDR3aa: CASWDEGFSTEAFF; CDR3nt: TGCGCCAGCTGGGATGAGGGGTTCTCGACTGAAGCTTTCTTT
abundance: .; d_gene: .; j_gene: TRBJ2-5; v_gene: TRBV20-1; CDR3aa: CSARDPSGRWETQYF; CDR3nt: TGCAGTGCTAGAGATCCCTCAGGGAGGTGGGAGACCCAGTACTTC
abundance: few; d_gene: .; j_gene: TRBJ2-7; v_gene: TRBV28; CDR3aa: CASSPSIGGFTYEQYF; CDR3nt: TGTGCCAGCAGTCCGTCCATTGGGGGGTTCACCTACGAGCAGTACTTC
abundance: few; d_gene: .; j_gene: TRBJ1-1; v_gene: TRBV13; CDR3aa: CASSFAGESTEAFF; CDR3nt: TGTGCCAGCAGCTTCGCCGGGGAATCCACTGAAGCTTTCTTT
abundance: .; d_gene: .; j_gene: TRBJ1-2; v_gene: TRBV9; CDR3aa: CASSVASEQLNYGYTF; CDR3nt: TGTGCCAGCAGCGTAGCATCGGAACAACTGAACTATGGCTACACCTTC
abundance: many; d_gene: .; j_gene: TRBJ2-3; v_gene: TRBV4-3; CDR3aa: CASSPVPGTDTQYF; CDR3nt: TGCGCCAGCAGCCCAGTCCCAGGGACAGATACGCAGTATTTT
abundance: many; d_gene: .; j_gene: TRBJ1-1; v_gene: TRBV6-5; CDR3aa: CASRLDANTEAFF; CDR3nt: TGTGCCAGCAGACTCGACGCGAACACTGAAGCTTTCTTT
abundance: few; d_gene: .; j_gene: TRBJ2-5; v_gene: TRBV21-1; CDR3aa: CASSKEGRVLETQYF; CDR3nt: TGTGCCAGCAGCAAAGAGGGCCGGGTTCTAGAGACCCAGTACTTC
abundance: many; d_gene: .; j_gene: TRBJ1-2; v_gene: TRBV14; CDR3aa: CASSPVQGNYGYTF; CDR3nt: TGTGCCAGCAGCCCGGTCCAGGGAAACTATGGCTACACCTTC
abundance: .; d_gene: TRBD2; j_gene: TRBJ2-2; v_gene: TRBV20-1; CDR3aa: CSARDPGLAGYDNRELFF; CDR3nt: TGCAGTGCTAGGGACCCGGGACTAGCGGGGTATGACAACCGGGAGCTGTTTTTT
abundance: many; d_gene: TRBD1; j_gene: TRBJ2-7; v_gene: TRBV20-1; CDR3aa: CSARDPDRAYEQYF; CDR3nt: TGCAGTGCTAGAGATCCCGACAGGGCCTACGAGCAGTACTTC
abundance: many; d_gene: .; j_gene: TRBJ1-5; v_gene: TRBV7-2; CDR3aa: CASSLMTVSNQPQHF; CDR3nt: TGTGCCAGCAGCCTAATGACAGTTAGCAATCAGCCCCAGCATTTT
abundance: few; d_gene: .; j_gene: TRBJ2-3; v_gene: TRBV19; CDR3aa: CASSISGTVGDTQYF; CDR3nt: TGTGCCAGTAGTATATCGGGGACGGTGGGGGATACGCAGTATTTT
abundance: .; d_gene: .; j_gene: TRBJ2-5; v_gene: TRBV7-6; CDR3aa: CASSLDDRGGEETQYF; CDR3nt: TGTGCCAGCAGCTTAGATGACAGGGGAGGGGAAGAGACCCAGTACTTC
abundance: few; d_gene: .; j_gene: TRBJ1-1; v_gene: TRBV18; CDR3aa: CASSLNVGGWNTEAFF; CDR3nt: TGTGCCAGCTCACTCAACGTAGGCGGTTGGAACACTGAAGCTTTCTTT
abundance: .; d_gene: .; j_gene: TRBJ2-1; v_gene: TRBV6-5; CDR3aa: CASSYSAGLGNEQFF; CDR3nt: TGTGCCAGCAGTTACTCGGCGGGGTTAGGTAATGAGCAGTTCTTC
abundance: few; d_gene: .; j_gene: TRBJ2-5; v_gene: TRBV4-3; CDR3aa: CASSQVRSSQETQYF; CDR3nt: TGCGCCAGCAGCCAAGTTAGAAGCTCCCAAGAGACCCAGTACTTC
abundance: few; d_gene: .; j_gene: TRBJ1-4; v_gene: TRBV7-9; CDR3aa: CASSPPWGDKEKLFF; CDR3nt: TGTGCCAGCAGCCCCCCCTGGGGGGACAAAGAAAAACTGTTTTTT
abundance: few; d_gene: .; j_gene: TRBJ2-7; v_gene: TRBV20-1; CDR3aa: CSARPSNGFKVHEQYF; CDR3nt: TGCAGTGCTAGACCGAGTAATGGGTTTAAGGTCCACGAGCAGTACTTC
abundance: many; d_gene: .; j_gene: TRBJ2-3; v_gene: TRBV14; CDR3aa: CASSQEWTALADTQYF; CDR3nt: TGTGCCAGCAGCCAAGAATGGACTGCCCTGGCAGATACGCAGTATTTT
abundance: few; d_gene: TRBD1; j_gene: TRBJ2-1; v_gene: TRBV27; CDR3aa: CASSYQGAQFEQFF; CDR3nt: TGTGCCAGCAGTTATCAGGGGGCCCAATTTGAGCAGTTCTTC
abundance: many; d_gene: .; j_gene: TRBJ2-5; v_gene: TRBV30; CDR3aa: CAWSTGNQETQYF; CDR3nt: TGTGCCTGGAGTACAGGGAATCAAGAGACCCAGTACTTC
abundance: many; d_gene: .; j_gene: TRBJ2-3; v_gene: TRBV28; CDR3aa: CASSFRSSSTDTQYF; CDR3nt: TGTGCCAGCAGTTTCCGGTCCAGCTCCACAGATACGCAGTATTTT
abundance: many; d_gene: .; j_gene: TRBJ2-2; v_gene: TRBV5-6; CDR3aa: CASSLGGMNTGELFF; CDR3nt: TGTGCCAGCAGCTTGGGAGGGATGAACACCGGGGAGCTGTTTTTT
abundance: .; d_gene: .; j_gene: TRBJ2-1; v_gene: TRBV4-2; CDR3aa: CASSQGQRTYNEQFF; CDR3nt: TGTGCCAGCAGCCAAGGGCAGCGAACCTACAATGAGCAGTTCTTC
abundance: once; d_gene: .; j_gene: TRBJ2-1; v_gene: TRBV5-4; CDR3aa: CDNTHGTYNEQFF; CDR3nt: TGTGACAACACTCACGGGACCTACAATGAGCAGTTCTTC
abundance: .; d_gene: .; j_gene: TRBJ2-4; v_gene: TRBV12-3/TRBV12-4; CDR3aa: CASSPSRTVGIAKNIQYF; CDR3nt: TGTGCCAGCAGTCCGTCAAGGACAGTTGGAATAGCCAAAAACATTCAGTACTTC
abundance: .; d_gene: .; j_gene: TRBJ2-7; v_gene: TRBV5-6; CDR3aa: CASSLALARWEQYF; CDR3nt: TGTGCCAGCAGCTTGGCCCTAGCCCGGTGGGAGCAGTACTTC
abundance: many; d_gene: .; j_gene: TRBJ2-3; v_gene: TRBV19; CDR3aa: CASRGLSLGTDTQYF; CDR3nt: TGTGCCAGTAGAGGTTTGTCGTTGGGGACAGATACGCAGTATTTT
abundance: .; d_gene: .; j_gene: TRBJ2-3; v_gene: TRBV13; CDR3aa: CASSPGGGTGQFHTDTQYF; CDR3nt: TGTGCCAGCAGCCCGGGGGGGGGGACAGGACAATTCCACACAGATACGCAGTATTTT
abundance: .; d_gene: TRBD2; j_gene: TRBJ2-1; v_gene: TRBV27; CDR3aa: CASSPHGSPGRNEQFF; CDR3nt: TGTGCCAGCAGTCCCCATGGATCTCCCGGGAGGAATGAGCAGTTCTTC
abundance: .; d_gene: TRBD2; j_gene: TRBJ2-7; v_gene: TRBV24-1; CDR3aa: CATSDGTSGYEQYF; CDR3nt: TGTGCCACCAGTGACGGGACTAGCGGCTACGAGCAGTACTTC
abundance: few; d_gene: TRBD2; j_gene: TRBJ2-1; v_gene: TRBV27; CDR3aa: CASSLTQGLAGGSSYNEQFF; CDR3nt: TGTGCCAGCAGTTTAACACAAGGACTAGCGGGCGGTTCCTCCTACAATGAGCAGTTCTTC
abundance: many; d_gene: TRBD1; j_gene: TRBJ1-6; v_gene: TRBV6-5; CDR3aa: CASSMGQYNSPLHF; CDR3nt: TGTGCCAGCAGTATGGGACAGTATAATTCACCCCTCCACTTT
abundance: .; d_gene: TRBD2; j_gene: TRBJ2-1; v_gene: TRBV4-2; CDR3aa: CASSQESATSGDYNEQFF; CDR3nt: TGTGCCAGCAGCCAAGAAAGCGCTACTAGCGGGGATTACAATGAGCAGTTCTTC
abundance: many; d_gene: TRBD1; j_gene: TRBJ2-3; v_gene: TRBV18; CDR3aa: CASSPGQGRNTDTQYF; CDR3nt: TGTGCCAGCTCACCGGGACAGGGGAGAAACACAGATACGCAGTATTTT
abundance: .; d_gene: .; j_gene: TRBJ2-5; v_gene: TRBV25-1; CDR3aa: CASSGGRREAQYF; CDR3nt: TGTGCCAGCAGTGGGGGGAGGCGAGAGGCCCAGTACTTC
abundance: .; d_gene: TRBD2; j_gene: TRBJ2-1; v_gene: TRBV30; CDR3aa: CAWDPVAGGRYEQFF; CDR3nt: TGTGCCTGGGACCCAGTAGCGGGAGGGCGATATGAGCAGTTCTTC